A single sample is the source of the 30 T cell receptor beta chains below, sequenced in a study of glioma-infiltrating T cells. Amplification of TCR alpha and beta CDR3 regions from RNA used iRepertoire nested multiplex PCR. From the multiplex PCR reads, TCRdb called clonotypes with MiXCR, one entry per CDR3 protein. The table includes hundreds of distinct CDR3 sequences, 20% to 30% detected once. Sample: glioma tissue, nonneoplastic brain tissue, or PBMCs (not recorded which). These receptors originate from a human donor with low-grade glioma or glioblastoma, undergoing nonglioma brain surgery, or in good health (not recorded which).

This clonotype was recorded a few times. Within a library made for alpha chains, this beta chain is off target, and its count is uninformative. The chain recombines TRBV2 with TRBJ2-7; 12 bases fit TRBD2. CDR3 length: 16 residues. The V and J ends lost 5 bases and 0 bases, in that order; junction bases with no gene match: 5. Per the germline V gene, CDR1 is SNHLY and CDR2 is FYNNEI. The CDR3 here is CASSPSGGALSYEQYF. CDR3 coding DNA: TGTGCCAGCAGTCCTAGCGGGGGGGCGCTCTCCTACGAGCAGTACTTC.

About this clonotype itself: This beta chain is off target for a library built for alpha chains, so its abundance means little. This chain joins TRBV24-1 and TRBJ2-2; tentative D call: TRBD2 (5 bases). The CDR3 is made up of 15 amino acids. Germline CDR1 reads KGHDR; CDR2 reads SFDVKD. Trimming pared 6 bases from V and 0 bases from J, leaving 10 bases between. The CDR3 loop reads CATSKTGANTGELFF. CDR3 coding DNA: TGTGCCACCAGTAAAACCGGGGCGAACACCGGGGAGCTGTTTTTT.

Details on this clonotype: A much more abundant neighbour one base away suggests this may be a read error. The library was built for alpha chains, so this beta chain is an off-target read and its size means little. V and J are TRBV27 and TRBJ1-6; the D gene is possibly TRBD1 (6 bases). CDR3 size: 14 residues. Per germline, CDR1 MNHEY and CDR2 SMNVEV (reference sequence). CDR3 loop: CASNEQGPNSPLRF. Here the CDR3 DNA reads TGTGCCAGCAATGAACAGGGCCCTAATTCACCCCTCCGCTTT.

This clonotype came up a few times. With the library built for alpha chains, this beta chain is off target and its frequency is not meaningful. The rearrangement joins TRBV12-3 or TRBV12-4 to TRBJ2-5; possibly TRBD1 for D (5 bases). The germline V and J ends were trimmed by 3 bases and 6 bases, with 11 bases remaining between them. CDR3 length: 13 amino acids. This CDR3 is CASSFDVGQTQYF. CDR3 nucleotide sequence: TGTGCCAGCAGTTTCGATGTGGGGCAGACCCAGTACTTC.

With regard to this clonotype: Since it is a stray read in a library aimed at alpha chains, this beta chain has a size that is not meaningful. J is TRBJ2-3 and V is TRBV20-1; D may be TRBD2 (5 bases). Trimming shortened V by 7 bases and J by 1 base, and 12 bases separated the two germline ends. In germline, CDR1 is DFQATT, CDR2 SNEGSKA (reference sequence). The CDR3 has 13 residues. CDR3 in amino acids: CSGFPGGTDTQYF. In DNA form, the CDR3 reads TGCAGTGGGTTTCCCGGGGGCACAGATACGCAGTATTTT.

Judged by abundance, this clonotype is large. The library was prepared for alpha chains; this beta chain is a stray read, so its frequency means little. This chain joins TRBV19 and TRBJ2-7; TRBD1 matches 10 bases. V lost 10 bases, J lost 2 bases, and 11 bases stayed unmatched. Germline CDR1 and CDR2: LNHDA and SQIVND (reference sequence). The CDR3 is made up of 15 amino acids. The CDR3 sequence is CATYGRTGGPYEQYF. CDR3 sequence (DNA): TGTGCCACTTATGGCAGGACAGGGGGGCCCTACGAGCAGTACTTC.

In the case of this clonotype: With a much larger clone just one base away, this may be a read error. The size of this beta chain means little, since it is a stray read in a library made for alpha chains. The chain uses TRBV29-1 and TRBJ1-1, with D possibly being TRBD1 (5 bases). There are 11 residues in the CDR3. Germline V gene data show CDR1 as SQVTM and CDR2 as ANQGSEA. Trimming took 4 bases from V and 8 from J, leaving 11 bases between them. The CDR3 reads CSVGTNREAFF. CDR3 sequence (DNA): TGCAGCGTTGGAACCAACAGGGAAGCTTTCTTT.

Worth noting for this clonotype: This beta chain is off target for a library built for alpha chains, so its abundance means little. This chain's CDR3 is CASSQLDGGPQHF. The CDR3 DNA follows: TGTGCCAGCAGCCAGCTAGACGGGGGACCCCAGCATTTT. The chain combines TRBV3-1 with TRBJ1-5, with D perhaps matching TRBD1 (5 bases). The CDR3 is made up of 13 amino acids. Germline V gene lookup returns CDR1 LGHDT and CDR2 YNNKEL (reference sequence). V lost 3 bases and J lost 10, with 13 bases in between.

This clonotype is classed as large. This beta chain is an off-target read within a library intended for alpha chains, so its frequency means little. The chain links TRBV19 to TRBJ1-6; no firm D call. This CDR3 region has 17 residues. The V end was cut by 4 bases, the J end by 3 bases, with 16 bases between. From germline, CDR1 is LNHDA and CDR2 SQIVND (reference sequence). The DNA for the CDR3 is TGTGCCAGTAGTACCCTGCCGGCAGCTTTCTATAATTCACCCCTCCACTTT. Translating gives CASSTLPAAFYNSPLHF. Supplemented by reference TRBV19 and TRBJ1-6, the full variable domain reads DGGITQSPKYLFRKEGQNVTLSCEQNLNHDAMYWYRQDPGQGLRLIYYSQIVNDFQKGDIAEGYSVSREKKESFPLTVTSAQKNPTAFYLCASSTLPAAFYNSPLHFGNGTRLTVT.

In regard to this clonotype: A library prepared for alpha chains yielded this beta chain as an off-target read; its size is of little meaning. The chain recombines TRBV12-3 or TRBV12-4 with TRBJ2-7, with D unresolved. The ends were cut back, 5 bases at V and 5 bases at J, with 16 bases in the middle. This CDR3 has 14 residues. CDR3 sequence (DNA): TGTGCCAGCAGTATCCGACTGGGCGGCGACGAGCAGTACTTC. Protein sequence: CASSIRLGGDEQYF.

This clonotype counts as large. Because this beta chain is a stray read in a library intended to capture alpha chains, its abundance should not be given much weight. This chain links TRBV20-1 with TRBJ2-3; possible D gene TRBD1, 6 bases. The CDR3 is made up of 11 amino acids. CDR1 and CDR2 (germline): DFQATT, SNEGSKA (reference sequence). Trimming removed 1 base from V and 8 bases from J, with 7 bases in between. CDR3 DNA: TGCAGTGCTAGAGGAGGGGGTACGCAGTATTTT. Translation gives CSARGGGTQYF.

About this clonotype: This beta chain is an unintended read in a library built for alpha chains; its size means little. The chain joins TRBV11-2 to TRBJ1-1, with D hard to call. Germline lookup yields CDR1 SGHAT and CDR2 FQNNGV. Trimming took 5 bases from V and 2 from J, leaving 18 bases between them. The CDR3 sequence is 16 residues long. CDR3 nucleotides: TGTGCCAGCAGCCCAACCTTTGACTTACCAAACACTGAAGCTTTCTTT. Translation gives CASSPTFDLPNTEAFF.

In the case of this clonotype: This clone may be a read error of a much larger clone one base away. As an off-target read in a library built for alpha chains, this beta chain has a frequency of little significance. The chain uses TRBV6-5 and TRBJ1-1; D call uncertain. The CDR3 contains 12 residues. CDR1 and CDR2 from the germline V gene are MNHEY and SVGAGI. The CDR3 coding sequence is TGTGCCAGTCGTACCATTATCCCTGAATCTTTCTTT. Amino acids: CASRTIIPESFF.

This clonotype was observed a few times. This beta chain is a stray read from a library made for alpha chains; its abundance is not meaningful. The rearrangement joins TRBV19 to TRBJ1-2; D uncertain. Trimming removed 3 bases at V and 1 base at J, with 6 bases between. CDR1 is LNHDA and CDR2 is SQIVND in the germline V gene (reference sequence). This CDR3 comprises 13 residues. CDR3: CASSIRVNYGYTF. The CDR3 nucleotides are TGTGCCAGTAGTATCAGAGTTAACTATGGCTACACCTTC.

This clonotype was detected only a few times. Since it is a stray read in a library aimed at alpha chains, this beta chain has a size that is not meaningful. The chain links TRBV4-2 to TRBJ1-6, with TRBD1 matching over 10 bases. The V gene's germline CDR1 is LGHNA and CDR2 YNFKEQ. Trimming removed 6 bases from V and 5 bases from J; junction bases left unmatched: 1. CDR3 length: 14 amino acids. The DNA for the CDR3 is TGTGCCAGCAGTGGGACAGGGGATAATTCACCCCTCCACTTT. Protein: CASSGTGDNSPLHF.

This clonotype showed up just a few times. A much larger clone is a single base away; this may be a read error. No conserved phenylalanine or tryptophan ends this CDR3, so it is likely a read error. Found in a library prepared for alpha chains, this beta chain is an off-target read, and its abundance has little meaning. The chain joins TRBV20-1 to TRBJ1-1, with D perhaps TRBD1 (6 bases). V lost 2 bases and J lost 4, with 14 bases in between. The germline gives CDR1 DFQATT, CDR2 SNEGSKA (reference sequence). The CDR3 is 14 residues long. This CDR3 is CSARSGHRVTEAFL. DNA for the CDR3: TGCAGTGCTAGATCGGGACACCGAGTCACTGAAGCTTTCCTT.

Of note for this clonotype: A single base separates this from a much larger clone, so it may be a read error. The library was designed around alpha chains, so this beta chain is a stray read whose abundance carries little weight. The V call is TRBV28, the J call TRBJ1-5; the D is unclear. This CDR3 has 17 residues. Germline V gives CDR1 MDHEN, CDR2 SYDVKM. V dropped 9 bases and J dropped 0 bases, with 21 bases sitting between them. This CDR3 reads CASGNYESKYSNQPQHF. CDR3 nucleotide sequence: TGTGCCAGTGGAAATTACGAGTCCAAATATAGCAATCAGCCCCAGCATTTT.

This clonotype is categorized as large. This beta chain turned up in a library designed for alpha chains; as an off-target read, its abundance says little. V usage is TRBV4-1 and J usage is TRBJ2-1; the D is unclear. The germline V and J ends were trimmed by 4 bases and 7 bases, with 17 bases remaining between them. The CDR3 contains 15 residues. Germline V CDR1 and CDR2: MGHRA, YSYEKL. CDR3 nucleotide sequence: TGCGCCAGCAGCCCTCCAGGAACGGGCCTAAATGAGCAGTTCTTC. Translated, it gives CASSPPGTGLNEQFF.

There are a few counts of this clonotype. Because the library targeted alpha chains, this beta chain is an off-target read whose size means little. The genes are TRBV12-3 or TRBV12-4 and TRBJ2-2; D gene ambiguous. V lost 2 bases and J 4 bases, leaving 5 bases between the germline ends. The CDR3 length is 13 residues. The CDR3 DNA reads TGTGCCAGCAGTTTATCGACCACCGGGGAGCTGTTTTTT. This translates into CASSLSTTGELFF.

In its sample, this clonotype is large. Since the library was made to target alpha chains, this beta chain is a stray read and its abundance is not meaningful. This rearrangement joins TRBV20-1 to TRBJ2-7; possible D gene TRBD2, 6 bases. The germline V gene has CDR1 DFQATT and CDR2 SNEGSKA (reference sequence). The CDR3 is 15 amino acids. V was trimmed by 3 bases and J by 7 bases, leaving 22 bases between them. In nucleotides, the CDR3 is TGCAGTGCTAGGGGTCGGGACTTCGCTTTAGGGGAGCAGTACGTC. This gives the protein CSARGRDFALGEQYV.

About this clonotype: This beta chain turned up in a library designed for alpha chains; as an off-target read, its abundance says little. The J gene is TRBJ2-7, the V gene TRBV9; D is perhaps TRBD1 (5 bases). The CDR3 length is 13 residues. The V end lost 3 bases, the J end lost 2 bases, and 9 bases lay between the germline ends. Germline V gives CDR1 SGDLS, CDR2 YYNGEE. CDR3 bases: TGTGCCAGCAGCGAGACAGCCACCTACGAGCAGTACTTC. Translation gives CASSETATYEQYF.

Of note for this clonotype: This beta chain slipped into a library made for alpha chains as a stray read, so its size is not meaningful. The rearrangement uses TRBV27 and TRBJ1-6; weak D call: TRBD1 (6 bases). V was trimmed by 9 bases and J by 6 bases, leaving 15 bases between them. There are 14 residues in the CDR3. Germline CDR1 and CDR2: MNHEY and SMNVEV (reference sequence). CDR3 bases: TGTGCCAGAAATGAACAGGGACCTAATTCACCCCTCCACTTT. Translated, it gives CARNEQGPNSPLHF.

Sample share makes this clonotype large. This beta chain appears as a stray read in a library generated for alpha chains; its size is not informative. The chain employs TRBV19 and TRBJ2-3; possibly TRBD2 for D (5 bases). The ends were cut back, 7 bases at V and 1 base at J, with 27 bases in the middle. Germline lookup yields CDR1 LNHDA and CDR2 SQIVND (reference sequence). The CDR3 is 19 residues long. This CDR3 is CASILLCRPSHERTDTQYF. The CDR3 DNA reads TGTGCCAGTATACTTTTATGTCGCCCTAGCCACGAACGCACAGATACGCAGTATTTT.

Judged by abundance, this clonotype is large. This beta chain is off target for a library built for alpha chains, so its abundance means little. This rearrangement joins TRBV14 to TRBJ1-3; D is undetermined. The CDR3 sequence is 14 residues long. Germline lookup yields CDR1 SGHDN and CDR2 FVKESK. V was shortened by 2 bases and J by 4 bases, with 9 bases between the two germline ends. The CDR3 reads CASSQQVSGNTIYF. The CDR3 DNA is TGTGCCAGCAGCCAACAGGTGTCAGGAAACACCATATATTTT.

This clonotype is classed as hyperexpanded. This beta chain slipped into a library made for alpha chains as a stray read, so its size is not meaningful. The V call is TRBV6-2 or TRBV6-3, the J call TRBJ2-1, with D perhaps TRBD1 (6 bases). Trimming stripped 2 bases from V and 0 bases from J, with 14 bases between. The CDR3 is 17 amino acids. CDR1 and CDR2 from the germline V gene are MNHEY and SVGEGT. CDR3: CASSYTAGQSSYNEQFF. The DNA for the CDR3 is TGTGCCAGCAGTTACACCGCCGGACAGAGCTCCTACAATGAGCAGTTCTTC.

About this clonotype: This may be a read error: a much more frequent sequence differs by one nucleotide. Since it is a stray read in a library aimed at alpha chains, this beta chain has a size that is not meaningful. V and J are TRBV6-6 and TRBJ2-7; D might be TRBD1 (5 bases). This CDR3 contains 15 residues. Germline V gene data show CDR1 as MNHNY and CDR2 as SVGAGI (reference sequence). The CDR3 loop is CASSGSRSGLPEQCV. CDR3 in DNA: TGTGCCAGCAGTGGTTCGAGGTCAGGGCTCCCCGAGCAGTGCGTC.

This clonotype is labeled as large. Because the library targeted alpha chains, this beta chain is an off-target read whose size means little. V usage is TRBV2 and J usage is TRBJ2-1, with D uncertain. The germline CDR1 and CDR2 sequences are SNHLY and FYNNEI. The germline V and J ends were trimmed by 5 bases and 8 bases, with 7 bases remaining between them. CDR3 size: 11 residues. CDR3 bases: TGTGCCAGCAGTAGGGCCGATGAGCAGTTCTTC. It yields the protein CASSRADEQFF.

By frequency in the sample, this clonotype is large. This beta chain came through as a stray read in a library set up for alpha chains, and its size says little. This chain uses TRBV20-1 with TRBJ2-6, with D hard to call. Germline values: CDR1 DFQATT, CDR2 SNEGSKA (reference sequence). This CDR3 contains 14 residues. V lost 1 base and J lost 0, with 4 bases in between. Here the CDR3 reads CSARGHSGANVLTF. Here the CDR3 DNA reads TGCAGTGCTAGAGGACACTCTGGGGCCAACGTCCTGACTTTC.

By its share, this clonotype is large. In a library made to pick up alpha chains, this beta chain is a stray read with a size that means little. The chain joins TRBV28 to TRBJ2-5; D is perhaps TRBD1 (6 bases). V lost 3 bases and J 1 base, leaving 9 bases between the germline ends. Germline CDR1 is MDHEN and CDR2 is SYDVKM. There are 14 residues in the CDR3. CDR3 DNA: TGTGCCAGCAGTTTCGGACAGCTCCAAGAGACCCAGTACTTC. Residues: CASSFGQLQETQYF.

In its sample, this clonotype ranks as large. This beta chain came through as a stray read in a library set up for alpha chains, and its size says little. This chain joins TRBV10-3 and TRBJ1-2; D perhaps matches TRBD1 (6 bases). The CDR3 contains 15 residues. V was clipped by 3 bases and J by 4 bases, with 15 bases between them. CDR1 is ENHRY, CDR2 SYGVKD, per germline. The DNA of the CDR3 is TGTGCCATCAGTGACGAAGCAGGGGAAACCTATGGCTACACCTTC. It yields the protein CAISDEAGETYGYTF.